This T cell receptor (beta chain) was retrieved from a study of CD8+CD57+ T cells in acquired aplastic anemia (dated 2018 in TCRdb). Context from the whole study: Extracted DNA from sorted CD4+ and CD8+ cells averaged around 3.4 ug, ranging from roughly 0.17 to 30 ug. CD8+CD57+ expansion was defined as a frequency above the mean frequency observed in healthy subjects. The full study reports these points: Patients and healthy controls showed no significant difference in CD8+ Simpson's diversity (P=0.060). Although some 28 CD8+ CDR3 sequences were shared by patients and controls, these sequences appeared highly expressed in patients and within the immunodominant clones of patients.

A note on this clonotype: What this receptor recognizes is not known. No quality values exist for individual bases; no much larger clone is one base distant.

TCR beta VDJ combination and CDR3 sequence profiling used genomic DNA as the template. TCR repertoire sequencing was run on an Illumina HiSeq 2000. The original methods were these. TRBV/TRBJ rearrangement plots, CDR3 size and DJ length profiles, and Simpson's diversity index were used to assess repertoires. The most abundant DNA sequence in the deep sequencing data was defined as the immunodominant clone. CDR3 amino acid sequences were checked for sharing between subjects and were compared against published repertoires and the VDJdb database. Using fastp at Q25 and MiXCR, TCRdb reprocessed the public reads and kept productive beta chains. Each CDR3 protein appears once, grouped with its most common genes and DNA. The V and J calls come from TCRdb's annotation, not from the publication. Within this sample are over 150,000 distinct CDR3 sequences, with 70% to 80% of them counted one time only. 40% to 60% of the sample belongs to the ten largest clones.

Counted from cysteine to phenylalanine, this CDR3 has 15 amino acids. CDR3 DNA is the only sequence kept; it has 45 bases, read in frame from the first base. From the germline V gene (reference sequence), CDR1 is WNHNN and CDR2 is SYGVQD. The V and J ends are trimmed by 3 bases and 0 bases, leaving 12 bases between them. Patients chosen for sequencing had shown expansion of CD8+CD57+ cells by flow cytometry. Every patient had a diagnosis of severe acquired aplastic anemia based on International Study of Aplastic Anemia and Agranulocytosis and Camitta criteria. No therapy had been received by the patients at the time of blood sampling. The study deep-sequenced TCR repertoires of sorted CD4+ and CD8+ blood T cells from severe aplastic anemia patients and healthy subjects. In the USA, patient enrollment took place under clinicaltrials.gov protocols 00001620, 01623167, 00001397, 00071045, 00081523 and 00961064. Ficoll-Paque density gradient centrifugation was used to isolate peripheral blood mononuclear cells. Before DNA extraction, CD4+ and CD8+ T cells were sorted with FACS or magnetic beads.

Sequencing was performed on sorted CD4+, CD8+, or CD8+CD57+ T cells (not recorded which) from PBMCs. The TCR originated in a human donor with aplastic anemia. Recombination joined TRBV10-1 with TRBJ2-7, with a weak D call of TRBD2 (6 bases match). The CDR3 protein: CASSERGYSSYEQYF. The nucleotide sequence reads as follows: TGCGCCAGCAGTGAACGGGGGTATAGCTCCTACGAGCAGTACTTC.